This T cell receptor beta chain was sequenced during a study of T cell responses to AZD1222 COVID-19 vaccine. Across the whole study: Combined were second doses at about 4 or about 12 weeks. General observations from the study: Spike-wide vaccine-associated CD4 TCRs dominated at 160-218 and 743-854. Sampled repertoires all dated from after the peak T cell response. Baseline serostatus was positive in only six AZD1222 recipients.

Note on this clone: Its antigen is unidentified.

V was clipped by 5 bases and J by 10 bases; unmatched bases: 9. Germline V gene data show CDR1 as SEHNR and CDR2 as FQNEAQ (reference sequence). The CDR3 runs 13 residues. Assay used: immunoSEQ multiplex PCR; TCRdb lists only in-frame clones, some missing. There are over 120,000 clones in the sample; roughly 92% occur only once, and approximately 5.4% lies in the top ten. The material sequenced was peripheral blood, taken on day 0 of AZD1222 vaccination. The receptor comes from an adult in good health. The V call is TRBV7-9, the J call TRBJ1-2; 8 bases map to TRBD1. This CDR3 is CASSPGGDRFYTF. In DNA, the CDR3 is TGTGCCAGCAGCCCCGGGGGGGACAGGTTCTACACCTTC. Full variable domain (remainder filled in from reference TRBV7-9 and TRBJ1-2): DTGVSQNPRHKITKRGQNVTFRCDPISEHNRLYWYRQTLGQGPEFLTYFQNEAQLEKSRLLSDRFSAERPKGSFSTLEIQRTEQGDSAMYLCASSPGGDRFYTFGSGTRLTVV.